The following is a T cell receptor beta chain sequence with its context. This sample stems from a study of blood T cell repertoires in COVID-19. Study as a whole: The origin of the acute and convalescent COVID-19 samples was the United States, Italy and Spain. T cells, B-cell-depleted T cells, or PBMCs provided the cDNA or gDNA that served as material.

V was clipped by 4 bases and J by 0 bases, with 10 bases between them. The CDR3 extends over 14 amino acids. Germline V gene lookup returns CDR1 SGDLS and CDR2 YYNGEE. In the study's own analysis: Estimates of nucleated cell counts were drawn from the amplification of reference gene primers. Profiling relied on immunoSEQ multiplex PCR, and the TCRdb table lists in-frame clones only, not all of them. V and J calls and clone size are given by that table; D and trimming were obtained from the DNA. Of over 150,000 clones in the sample, roughly four fifths were seen once. The chain joins TRBV9 to TRBJ1-2, with unresolved D. The TCR originated in a human donor in a cohort sampled during active COVID-19. The sample comprised peripheral blood. CDR3: CASSPRVTNYGYTF. CDR3 bases: TGTGCCAGCAGCCCCCGAGTAACTAACTATGGCTACACCTTC.